The next 7 T cell receptor beta chains were all read from a single sample in a study of control samples from healthy donors and cancer patients. Repertoires were generated with immunoSEQ multiplex PCR, while TCRdb's copy carries only in-frame clones and drops some. This sample carries more than 25,000 clones, roughly 91% of them seen once, and the ten largest clones take around 12%. Sequenced material: PBMCs. These receptors came from a man aged 45-65 years with lung cancer.

V gene TRBV5-1 combines with J gene TRBJ1-1, with TRBD1 as a possible D gene (5 bases). Trimming took 4 bases from V and 0 from J, leaving 10 bases between them. Germline CDR1 and CDR2: SGHRS and YFSETQ. The CDR3 consists of 14 residues. The CDR3 nucleotides are TGCGCCAGCAGCATAACGACAGTGAACACTGAAGCTTTCTTT. Protein: CASSITTVNTEAFF.

CDR3 coding DNA: TGTGCCAGCAGCCAAGTAGTGAACACCGGGGAGCTGTTTTTT. This translates into CASSQVVNTGELFF. The chain employs TRBV3-1 (or the pseudogene TRBV3-2) and TRBJ2-2; no clear D gene. V was clipped by 1 base and J by 1 base, with 4 bases between them. The CDR3 is 14 amino acids. Germline V CDR1 and CDR2: LGHDT, YNNKEL (reference sequence).

The V and J genes are TRBV5-1 and TRBJ2-2; 7 bases agree with TRBD1. The CDR3 has 15 amino acids. Germline assignment: CDR1 SGHRS and CDR2 YFSETQ. With V trimmed by 3 bases and J by 3 bases, 5 bases remained unmatched. CDR3: CASSSRTGDTGELFF. The CDR3 nucleotides read TGCGCCAGCAGCTCCAGGACAGGAGACACCGGGGAGCTGTTTTTT.

The rearrangement uses TRBV24-1 and TRBJ2-1, with 10 positions matching TRBD2. This CDR3 has 16 residues. The V segment lost 4 bases and the J segment 2 bases; nucleotides outside the gene matches: 4. Germline-derived CDR1 and CDR2 are KGHDR and SFDVKD. CDR3 sequence: CATSDPSGGTYNEQFF. The CDR3 coding sequence is TGTGCCACCAGTGACCCTAGCGGGGGCACCTACAATGAGCAGTTCTTC.

The rearrangement joins TRBV14 to TRBJ1-2; TRBD1 matches 12 bases. V was clipped by 4 bases and J by 2 bases; unmatched bases: 11. The V gene's germline CDR1 is SGHDN and CDR2 FVKESK. This CDR3 has 18 amino acids. This CDR3 reads CASSPGGTGGAYNYGYTF. CDR3 nucleotides: TGTGCCAGCAGCCCCGGGGGGACAGGGGGCGCGTACAACTATGGCTACACCTTC.

The gene calls are TRBV18 and TRBJ2-1; D is undetermined. This CDR3 is 14 amino acids long. V was trimmed by 6 bases and J by 5 bases, leaving 14 bases between them. CDR1 KGHSH and CDR2 LQKENI come from the germline V gene. The CDR3 DNA is TGTGCCAGCTCCCAAACTGACCGAAACAATGAGCAGTTCTTC. It yields the protein CASSQTDRNNEQFF.

J is TRBJ1-1 and V is TRBV7-8, with D possibly matching TRBD1 (5 bases). Germline CDR1 SGHVS, CDR2 FQNEAQ. CDR3 length: 12 amino acids. The germline V and J ends were trimmed by 2 bases and 10 bases, with 11 bases remaining between them. In DNA, the CDR3 is TGTGCCAGCAGCTTATTGGGTCAGGGAGCTTTCTTT. Amino acids: CASSLLGQGAFF.